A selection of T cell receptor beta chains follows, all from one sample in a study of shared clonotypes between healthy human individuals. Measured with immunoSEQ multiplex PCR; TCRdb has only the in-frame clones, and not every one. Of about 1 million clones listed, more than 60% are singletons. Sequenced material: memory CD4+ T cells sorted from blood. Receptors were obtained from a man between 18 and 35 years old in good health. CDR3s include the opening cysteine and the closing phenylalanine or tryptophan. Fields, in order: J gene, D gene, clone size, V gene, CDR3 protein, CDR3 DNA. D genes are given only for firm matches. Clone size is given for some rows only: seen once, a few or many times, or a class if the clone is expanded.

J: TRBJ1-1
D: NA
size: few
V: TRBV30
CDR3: CAWSGKMNTEAFF
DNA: TGTGCCTGGAGCGGGAAAATGAACACTGAAGCTTTCTTT

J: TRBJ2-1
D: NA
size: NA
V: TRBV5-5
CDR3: CASSSFNTGSNEQFF
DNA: TGTGCCAGCAGCTCCTTCAACACAGGTTCGAATGAGCAGTTCTTC

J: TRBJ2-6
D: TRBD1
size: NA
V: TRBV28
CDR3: CASSFYVLGQGTSGANVLTF
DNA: TGTGCCAGCAGTTTCTATGTGCTGGGACAGGGGACTTCTGGGGCCAACGTCCTGACTTTC

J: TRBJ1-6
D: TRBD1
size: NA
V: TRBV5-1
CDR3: CASSPTGAPLTLHF
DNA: TGCGCCAGCAGCCCCACAGGGGCCCCCCTTACCCTCCACTTT

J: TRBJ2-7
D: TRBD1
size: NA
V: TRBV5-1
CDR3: CASSLRPLTGKEAYEQYF
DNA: TGCGCCAGCAGCTTACGCCCCCTGACAGGGAAGGAGGCCTACGAGCAGTACTTC

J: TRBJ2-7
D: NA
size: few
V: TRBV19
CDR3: CASSLKGGYEQYF
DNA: TGTGCCAGTAGCCTTAAGGGCGGGTACGAGCAGTACTTC

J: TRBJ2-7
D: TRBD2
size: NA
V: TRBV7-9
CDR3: CASSLDAPTSGAYEQYF
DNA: TGTGCCAGCAGCTTAGATGCCCCGACTAGCGGGGCCTACGAGCAGTACTTC

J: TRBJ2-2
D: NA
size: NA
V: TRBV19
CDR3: CASIRDTFTGELFF
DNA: TGTGCCAGTATCCGGGACACCTTCACCGGGGAGCTGTTTTTT

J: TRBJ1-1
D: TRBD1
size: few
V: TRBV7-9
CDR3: CASTPGQGRAFF
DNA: TGTGCCAGCACCCCGGGACAGGGGAGAGCTTTCTTT

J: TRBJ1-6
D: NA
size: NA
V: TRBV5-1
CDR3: CAADSRGNSPLHF
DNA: TGCGCAGCTGATTCTAGGGGTAACTCACCCCTCCACTTT

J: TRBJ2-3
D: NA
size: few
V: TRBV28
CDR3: CASAGGASNTDTQYF
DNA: TGTGCCAGTGCAGGCGGGGCCTCCAACACAGATACGCAGTATTTT

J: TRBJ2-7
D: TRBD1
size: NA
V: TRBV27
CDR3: CASTRDRTSYEQYF
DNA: TGTGCCAGCACCCGGGACAGGACCTCCTACGAGCAGTACTTC

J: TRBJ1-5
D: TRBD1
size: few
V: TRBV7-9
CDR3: CASSSTGTSNQPQHF
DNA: TGTGCCAGCAGCTCGACAGGGACTAGCAATCAGCCCCAGCATTTT

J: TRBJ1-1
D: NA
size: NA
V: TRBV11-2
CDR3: CASSFSGGREAFF
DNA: TGTGCCAGCAGCTTCAGCGGGGGAAGGGAAGCTTTCTTT

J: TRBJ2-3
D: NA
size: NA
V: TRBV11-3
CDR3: CASSWGADTQYF
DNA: TGTGCCAGCAGCTGGGGCGCAGATACGCAGTATTTT

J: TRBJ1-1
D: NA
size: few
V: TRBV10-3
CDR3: CAIRSTGLNTEAFF
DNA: TGTGCCATCAGAAGTACAGGGCTGAACACTGAAGCTTTCTTT

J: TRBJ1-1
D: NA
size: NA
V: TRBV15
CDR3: CATSLQRNTEAFF
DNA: TGTGCCACCAGCCTACAGAGGAACACTGAAGCTTTCTTT

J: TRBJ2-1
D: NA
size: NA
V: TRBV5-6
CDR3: CASSLAGPVGSEFF
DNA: TGTGCCAGCAGCTTGGCCGGGCCCGTCGGTTCGGAGTTCTTC

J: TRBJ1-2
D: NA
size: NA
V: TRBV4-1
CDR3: CASSQGGGAPGAYGYTF
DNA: TGCGCCAGCAGCCAAGGGGGTGGGGCTCCCGGGGCCTATGGCTACACCTTC

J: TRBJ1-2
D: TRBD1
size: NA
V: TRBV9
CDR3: CASSVEDRGYGYTF
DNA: TGTGCCAGCAGCGTAGAAGACAGGGGTTATGGCTACACCTTC

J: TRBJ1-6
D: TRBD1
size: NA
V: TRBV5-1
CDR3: CASSPATGDRGLTPLHF
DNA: TGCGCCAGCAGCCCAGCAACGGGGGACAGGGGATTGACACCCCTCCACTTT

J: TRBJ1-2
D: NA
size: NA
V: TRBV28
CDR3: CASGKGGYTF
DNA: TGTGCCAGCGGTAAGGGTGGCTACACCTTC

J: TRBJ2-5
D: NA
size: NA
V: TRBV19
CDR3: CASSRLEVSETQYF
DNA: TGTGCCAGTAGTCGACTGGAGGTATCTGAGACCCAGTACTTC

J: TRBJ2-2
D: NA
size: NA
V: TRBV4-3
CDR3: CASSPVREVGTGELFF
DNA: TGCGCCAGCAGCCCAGTGAGGGAAGTAGGCACCGGGGAGCTGTTTTTT